This T cell receptor (beta chain) was documented in a study of beta chain features in type 1 diabetes. Across the whole study: Patients were similar to healthy donors in age and gender (as well as in cell yields).

This clone has only a few counts. In all sorted populations, purity surpassed 98%. Sequenced material consisted of expressed TCRB transcripts (all of the isolated RNA was reverse transcribed). For naive, central memory and regulatory T cell samples, reads averaged roughly 4 million. Assay: immunoSEQ multiplex PCR; the TCRdb copy retains only in-frame clones and omits some. The data hold over 150,000 clones, with about 8.1% observed a single time. CDR1 SGHAT and CDR2 FQNNGV come from the germline V gene. V lost 4 bases to trimming and J lost 0 bases; unmatched junction nucleotides: 8. This CDR3 has 16 residues.

The receptor comes from a young man in good health. Specimen: central memory CD4+ T cells from blood. The chain is built from TRBV11-2 and TRBJ1-1; 7 nucleotides align to TRBD1. CDR3 nucleotide sequence: TGTGCCAGCAGCTCTGGCAACGGACAGGTGAACACTGAAGCTTTCTTT. Residues: CASSSGNGQVNTEAFF.